One and the same sample provided the 15 T cell receptor beta chains below, sequenced in a study of beta chain features in type 1 diabetes. Investigators reverse transcribed all isolated RNA, so they sequenced expressed TCRB transcripts. The repertoire was sequenced with immunoSEQ multiplex PCR; TCRdb's copy has only in-frame clones and lacks some. The sample shows hundreds of thousands of clones, about 14% of them seen only once. The sample consisted of naive CD4+ T cells from blood. The source of these receptors is a middle-aged woman in good health.

A remark on this clone: Other DNA variants within this sample encode the same CDR3. V gene TRBV6-5 combines with J gene TRBJ2-7; 9 positions agree with TRBD2. Trimming removed 2 bases from V and 4 bases from J; junction bases left unmatched: 6. Per the germline V gene, CDR1 is MNHEY and CDR2 is SVGAGI. This CDR3 has 15 residues. The CDR3, as DNA: TGTGCCAGCAGTTACGGTAGCGGGGGTCCATACGAGCAGTACTTC. Translating gives CASSYGSGGPYEQYF.

Only a few counts were recorded for this clone. The chain has TRBV19 and TRBJ2-3; D perhaps matches TRBD1 (5 bases). Germline-derived CDR1 and CDR2 are LNHDA and SQIVND (reference sequence). V was shortened by 6 bases and J by 0 bases, with 13 bases between the two germline ends. The CDR3 totals 15 residues. The CDR3 DNA is TGTGCCAGTAGGCTCCTTGGGGCCAGCACAGATACGCAGTATTTT. It yields the protein CASRLLGASTDTQYF.

This clone showed up just a few times. This chain joins TRBV7-2 and TRBJ2-3, with 9 bases fitting TRBD1. CDR1 and CDR2 from the germline V gene are SGHTA and FQGNSA. CDR3 length: 13 residues. V gave up 6 bases and J gave up 3 bases; unmatched junction bases: 1. CDR3 sequence: CASRTGGTDTQYF. CDR3 coding DNA: TGTGCCAGCAGGACAGGGGGTACAGATACGCAGTATTTT.

This rearrangement joins TRBV7-2 to TRBJ2-1; D is unresolved. The germline V gene encodes CDR1 SGHTA and CDR2 FQGNSA. This CDR3 is built from 14 residues. V lost 5 bases and J 8 bases, leaving 16 bases between the germline ends. CDR3 nucleotide sequence: TGTGCCAGCAGCCCTACCCGACTCTATGATGAGCAGTTCTTC. Encoded protein: CASSPTRLYDEQFF.

The chain employs TRBV2 and TRBJ1-2, with D possibly matching TRBD1 (5 bases). The V end lost 3 bases, the J end lost 5 bases, and 10 bases lay between the germline ends. This CDR3 is built from 13 residues. In germline, CDR1 is SNHLY, CDR2 FYNNEI. The CDR3 reads CASSEAGQYGYTF. For the CDR3, the DNA is TGTGCCAGCAGTGAGGCAGGGCAATATGGCTACACCTTC.

The chain employs TRBV7-9 and TRBJ1-2, with D tentatively TRBD1 (6 bases). The CDR3 runs to 15 residues. Trimming cost V 0 bases and J 3 bases, with 11 bases left between them. Germline assignment: CDR1 SEHNR and CDR2 FQNEAQ (reference sequence). Here the CDR3 DNA reads TGTGCCAGCAGCTTAGCCCACAGGGTTTACTATGGCTACACCTTC. This translates into CASSLAHRVYYGYTF.

This clone was picked up a small number of times. Written as DNA, the CDR3 is TGTGCCAGCAGCCCGCCGGGGGGGCGCGGAGAAGGCTACACCTTC. Amino acids: CASSPPGGRGEGYTF. This chain uses TRBV14 with TRBJ1-2, with D possibly being TRBD1 (6 bases). Per the germline V gene, CDR1 is SGHDN and CDR2 is FVKESK. The CDR3 runs to 15 residues. The V end was cut by 4 bases, the J end by 8 bases, with 20 bases between.

This clone has a handful of counts. The J gene is TRBJ2-5, the V gene TRBV5-1; TRBD1 is a possible D gene (6 bases). In germline, CDR1 is SGHRS, CDR2 YFSETQ. V was cut by 2 bases and J by 5 bases, with 13 bases left in between. CDR3 length: 14 residues. For the CDR3, the DNA is TGCGCCAGCAGCTTTACCCCTCAGGGGGAGACCCAGTACTTC. This gives the protein CASSFTPQGETQYF.

This sequence joins TRBV19 and TRBJ2-6; the D gene is possibly TRBD2 (7 bases). The CDR3 runs 16 residues. In germline, CDR1 is LNHDA, CDR2 SQIVND (reference sequence). Between the trimmed V and J ends, which lost 7 bases and 2 bases, there was a span of 15 bases. The CDR3 region is CASMGAGRAGANVLTF. CDR3 in DNA: TGTGCCAGTATGGGGGCAGGGAGGGCTGGGGCCAACGTCCTGACTTTC.

The chain links TRBV29-1 to TRBJ1-6; TRBD1 agrees at 9 bases. V dropped 4 bases and J dropped 5; count of bases not matched to a gene: 0. The germline V gene has CDR1 SQVTM and CDR2 ANQGSEA. The CDR3 totals 13 residues. The CDR3 DNA reads as TGCAGCGTTGGACAGGGGGATAATTCACCCCTCCACTTT. This translates into CSVGQGDNSPLHF.

This chain joins TRBV7-2 and TRBJ1-4; 9 positions match TRBD1. Germline V CDR1 and CDR2: SGHTA, FQGNSA. V dropped 5 bases and J dropped 15; count of bases not matched to a gene: 7. This CDR3 comprises 12 residues. Here the CDR3 DNA reads TGTGCCAGCAGCGTTACAGGGGGCGGGATGTTTTTT. This codes for CASSVTGGGMFF.

The chain employs TRBV9 and TRBJ1-4; 8 nucleotides agree with TRBD1. Per the germline V gene, CDR1 is SGDLS and CDR2 is YYNGEE. The V gene end was trimmed by 2 bases and the J gene end by 5 bases; junction bases not matched to a gene: 8. This CDR3 contains 16 residues. This chain's CDR3 is CASSVGQGQYNEKLFF. DNA for the CDR3: TGTGCCAGCAGCGTCGGACAGGGACAATACAATGAAAAACTGTTTTTT.

The chain couples TRBV12-5 to TRBJ1-1; no firm D call. The germline gives CDR1 LGHNT, CDR2 FRNRAP. CDR3 length: 13 residues. Trimming left V 1 base short and J 4 bases short, with 7 bases between. CDR3 region: CASGLGPGTEAFF. CDR3 bases: TGTGCTAGTGGTTTGGGACCGGGCACTGAAGCTTTCTTT.

The genes are TRBV19 and TRBJ2-5; unclear D gene. V was pared by 1 base and J by 1 base, with 4 bases between. The germline V gene encodes CDR1 LNHDA and CDR2 SQIVND (reference sequence). This CDR3 comprises 13 residues. The CDR3 nucleotides read TGTGCCAGTAGTATAGGGAGCCAAGAGACCCAGTACTTC. Translation: CASSIGSQETQYF.

The table lists this clone with a few counts. This chain joins TRBV5-1 and TRBJ2-1; D might be TRBD1 (6 bases). The V gene lost 0 bases and the J gene lost 9 bases, with 16 bases spanning the gap. The CDR3 runs 15 residues. Germline values: CDR1 SGHRS, CDR2 YFSETQ. This chain's CDR3 is CASSLEGLGASEQFF. The CDR3 nucleotides read TGCGCCAGCAGCTTGGAAGGTCTGGGGGCGAGTGAGCAGTTCTTC.